This T cell receptor beta chain was sequenced for a study of T cell responses to AZD1222 COVID-19 vaccine. Repertoires were generated with immunoSEQ multiplex PCR, while TCRdb's copy carries only in-frame clones and drops some. Here the sample spans around 140,000 clones, approximately 85% being singletons. Germline V lookup: CDR1 SGHRS, CDR2 YFSETQ. Germline trimming cut 4 bases from V and 2 bases from J; bases unmatched to any gene: 4. This CDR3 has 14 amino acids. The chain couples TRBV5-1 to TRBJ2-7; 9 nucleotides agree with TRBD1. This sample comprised peripheral blood, obtained 28 days after the second dose of the MenACWY control vaccine. The TCR originated in an adult who received the MenACWY meningococcal vaccine as a control. The CDR3 region has the DNA TGCGCCAGCAGCCCCGGGACAGGGACCTACGAGCAGTACTTC. Encoded protein: CASSPGTGTYEQYF.